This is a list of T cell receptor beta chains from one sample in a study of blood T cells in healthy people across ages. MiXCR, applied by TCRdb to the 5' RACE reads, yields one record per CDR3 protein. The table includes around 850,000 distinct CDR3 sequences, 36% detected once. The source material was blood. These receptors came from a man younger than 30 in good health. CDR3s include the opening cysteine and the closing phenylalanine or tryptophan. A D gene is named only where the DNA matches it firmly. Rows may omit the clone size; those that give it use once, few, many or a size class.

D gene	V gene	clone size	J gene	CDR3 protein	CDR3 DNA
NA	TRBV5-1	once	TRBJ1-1	CASSPSTGSRNTEAFF	TGCGCCAGCAGCCCTAGTACAGGCTCCCGGAACACTGAAGCTTTCTTT
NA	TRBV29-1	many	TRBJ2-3	CSGQRMAADTQYF	TGCAGCGGTCAGCGGATGGCGGCAGATACGCAGTATTTT
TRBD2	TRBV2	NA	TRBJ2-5	CASSELAGEETQYF	TGTGCCAGCAGTGAACTAGCGGGGGAAGAGACCCAGTACTTC
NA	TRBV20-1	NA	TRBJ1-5	CSARAYPGNQPQHF	TGCAGTGCCCGGGCCTACCCGGGTAATCAGCCCCAGCATTTT
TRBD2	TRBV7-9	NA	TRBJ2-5	CASVKRASGYQETQYF	TGTGCCAGCGTTAAGAGGGCTAGCGGGTACCAAGAGACCCAGTACTTC
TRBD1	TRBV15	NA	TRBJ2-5	CATSRRRGTGGETQYF	TGTGCCACCAGCAGGAGGCGCGGGACAGGGGGAGAGACCCAGTACTTC
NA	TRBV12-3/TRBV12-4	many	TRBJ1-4	CASSLSEKLFF	TGTGCCAGCAGTTTGAGTGAAAAACTGTTTTTT
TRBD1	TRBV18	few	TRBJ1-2	CASSPPGRGQEVYGYTF	TGTGCCAGCTCACCACCGGGGCGGGGACAGGAGGTCTATGGCTACACCTTC
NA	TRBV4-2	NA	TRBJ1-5	CASSQDFVGGNQPQHF	TGTGCCAGCAGCCAAGATTTTGTAGGGGGGAATCAGCCCCAGCATTTT
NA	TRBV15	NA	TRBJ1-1	CATSRDWGTNTEAFF	TGTGCCACCAGCAGAGATTGGGGGACTAACACTGAAGCTTTCTTT